This TCR beta chain was documented in a study of CD8 T cells in ankylosing spondylitis. General study points: In peripheral blood, disease-linked CD8+ clones occurred at relatively low frequencies.

In this sample, this clonotype turned up many times. Its antigen is as yet unknown. One entry per CDR3 protein results from TCRdb running MiXCR on the 5' RACE reads. Among more than 100,000 distinct CDR3 sequences listed, about an eighth were seen once. The CDR3 loop spans 11 amino acids. Deletions cut 4 bases from V and 4 bases from J, with 5 bases between. CDR1 and CDR2 (germline): SQVTM, ANQGSEA. This sequence joins TRBV29-1 and TRBJ1-5; D unclear. The sequence came from a female donor with ankylosing spondylitis or in good health (not recorded which). The sequenced material came from blood, either unsorted or a sorted T cell fraction (not recorded which). CDR3 DNA: TGCAGCGTTGGAGTTAATCAGCCCCAGCATTTT. Residues: CSVGVNQPQHF.